A selection of T cell receptor beta chains follows, all from one sample in a study of shared clonotypes between healthy human individuals. Some clones are missing from TCRdb's copy, which holds only in-frame ones; the method was immunoSEQ multiplex PCR. The sample consists of around 2.5 million clones, approximately 93% of them appearing once. Sequencing was performed on naive CD4+ T cells from PBMCs. These receptors were collected from a man aged 18 to 30 in good health. Some clones in this sample may be carry-over from other donors' samples. CDR3s include the opening cysteine and the closing phenylalanine or tryptophan. The order of the fields is J gene, clone size, V gene, D gene, CDR3 DNA, CDR3 protein. D genes are given only for firm matches. Clone size is shown for a subset of rows, as once, few, many or a class of expanded clone.

>TRBJ2-6|.|TRBV5-4|.
TGTGCCAGCAGCTTGAAGCGGCCCTCTGGGGCCAACGTCCTGACTTTC
CASSLKRPSGANVLTF
>TRBJ2-1|.|TRBV9|TRBD2
TGTGCCAGCACTTCAGGGACTAGTTGGAATGAGCAGTTCTTC
CASTSGTSWNEQFF
>TRBJ1-1|.|TRBV6-5|.
TGTGCCAGCAGTTACAGACCCGACAGGAAGAACACTGAAGCTTTCTTT
CASSYRPDRKNTEAFF
>TRBJ1-2|.|TRBV28|.
TGTGCCAGCAGAGCGGGCTTGGAGGGCTACACCTTC
CASRAGLEGYTF
>TRBJ2-7|.|TRBV5-4|.
TGTGCCAGCAGCTTGCTGGGCGGGACCCCCTACGAGCAGTACTTC
CASSLLGGTPYEQYF
>TRBJ1-1|once|TRBV6-5|.
TGTGCCAGCAGTTACTCGGGGGGCGAAGCTTTCTTT
CASSYSGGEAFF
>TRBJ1-1|once|TRBV7-9|.
TGTGCCAGCAGCCCCCAGGTGAACACTGAAGCTTTCTTT
CASSPQVNTEAFF
>TRBJ1-1|.|TRBV18|TRBD1
TGTGCCAGCTCACTCCTGGACAGGGACACTGAAGCTTTCTTT
CASSLLDRDTEAFF
>TRBJ1-1|.|TRBV2|.
TGTGCCAGCAGAGCTAGGGCGGGGAACACTGAAGCTTTCTTT
CASRARAGNTEAFF
>TRBJ2-3|.|TRBV28|.
TGTGCCAGCAGTCCCTCCAGGGAGGATACGCAGTATTTT
CASSPSREDTQYF